This T cell receptor (beta chain) is drawn from a study of shared clonotypes between healthy human individuals. Looking at the study overall: Three plates were used per donor for CD4 naive, three for CD4 memory, two for CD8 naive and one for CD8 memory.

The CDR3 spans 13 residues. CDR1 is WNHNN and CDR2 is SYGVQD in the germline V gene (reference sequence). The V gene lost 3 bases and the J gene lost 6 bases, with 9 bases spanning the gap. As defined, naive CD8 cells were CD45RO-negative and positively selected for CCR7, with terminally differentiated effector memory CD45RA+ cells excluded. Method: immunoSEQ multiplex PCR; TCRdb's copy keeps in-frame clones and lacks some. The sample lists about 700,000 clones, around 90% occurring once. The source of this sequence is a man aged 25-40 years in good health. This sequence joins TRBV10-1 and TRBJ2-1; TRBD1 is a possible D gene (6 bases). Source material: naive CD8+ T cells sorted from blood. Here the CDR3 DNA reads TGCGCCAGCAGTGAAACAGGGTTCAATGAGCAGTTCTTC. It yields the protein CASSETGFNEQFF.